Given below is one T cell receptor beta chain in context. The antigen it recognizes is unknown. The junction differs from germline at one of its ends, possibly a read error. These data come from a study of blood T cell repertoires in COVID-19 (dated by TCRdb to about 2020). Regarding the complete study: The collaborator samples originated in the United States, Italy and Spain and spanned the acute and convalescent phases of COVID-19. The prospective study material was composed of cDNA or gDNA derived from T cells, B-cell-depleted T cells, or PBMCs. Subjects who had been exposed to COVID-19, were actively infected with it, or had recovered from it provided the deeply sampled blood TCRbeta repertoires that made up the dataset. The repertoires were made available in a free public database intended to serve as a resource for research on the immune response to SARS-CoV-2. Samples were obtained from the ongoing ImmuneRACE study (first 160 participants) and from roughly 1,300 subjects provided by 6 global collaborators. Nearly every sample came with metadata listing a de-identified subject ID, COVID-19 status, age in years and sex. Where HLA class I and class II types were available, the types were taken from metadata supplied by the sample provider, not from assay-based typing. On the study overall, not on this receptor specifically: The amount of clinical and demographic metadata varied by source and participant and was provided uncurated.

Collaborating institutions collected whole blood in K2EDTA tubes following their own protocols. Collaborator samples were shipped for TCRbeta analysis as frozen whole blood, isolated PBMCs, or DNA extracted from either sample type. The immunoSEQ Assay, a bias-controlled multiplex PCR, was used to amplify TCRbeta CDR3 regions from genomic DNA. Per the authors' processing: The number of nucleated cells in each sample was estimated from the amplification of reference gene primers within the assay. To quantify the absolute abundance of each unique TCRbeta CDR3 rearrangement, sequence reads were collapsed and filtered. Productive Simpson clonality was computed per sample as the square root of Simpson's diversity index over productive rearrangements. As stored in TCRdb, this immuneACCESS dataset retains in-frame rearrangements with V and J assigned. A fraction of the clones does not appear; measured against another copy, unresolved V genes explain less than half of the discrepancy, and the remainder lacks a known reason. The V and J calls and clone size were taken over from that table, and D and trimming were inferred from the DNA. The sample table shows approximately 100,000 clones, and 87% are seen once. In total, the top ten clones hold around 10% of the sample.

This clonotype was sampled from a woman aged 25-40 years with acute or convalescent COVID-19. The sequenced sample consisted of peripheral blood.

The DNA sequence is TGTGCCAGCAGCGTCTGGGGCACAGATACGCAGTTTTTT. Its coded protein is CASSVWGTDTQFF. The rearranged segments are TRBV7-3 and TRBJ2-3; the D region possibly corresponds to TRBD1 (5 bases align). The CDR3 holds 13 amino acids from the cysteine to the phenylalanine. CDR3 DNA only is kept here, 39 bases in frame from base 1. Looking up the germline V gene yields CDR1 SGHTA and CDR2 FQGTGA. With the rest looked up from the reference TRBV7-3 and TRBJ2-3 genes rather than sequenced, the full variable domain is GAGVSQTPSNKVTEKGKYVELRCDPISGHTALYWYRQSLGQGPEFLIYFQGTGAADDSGLPNDRFFAVRPEGSVSTLKIQRTERGDSAVYLCASSVWGTDTQFFGPGTRLTVL.